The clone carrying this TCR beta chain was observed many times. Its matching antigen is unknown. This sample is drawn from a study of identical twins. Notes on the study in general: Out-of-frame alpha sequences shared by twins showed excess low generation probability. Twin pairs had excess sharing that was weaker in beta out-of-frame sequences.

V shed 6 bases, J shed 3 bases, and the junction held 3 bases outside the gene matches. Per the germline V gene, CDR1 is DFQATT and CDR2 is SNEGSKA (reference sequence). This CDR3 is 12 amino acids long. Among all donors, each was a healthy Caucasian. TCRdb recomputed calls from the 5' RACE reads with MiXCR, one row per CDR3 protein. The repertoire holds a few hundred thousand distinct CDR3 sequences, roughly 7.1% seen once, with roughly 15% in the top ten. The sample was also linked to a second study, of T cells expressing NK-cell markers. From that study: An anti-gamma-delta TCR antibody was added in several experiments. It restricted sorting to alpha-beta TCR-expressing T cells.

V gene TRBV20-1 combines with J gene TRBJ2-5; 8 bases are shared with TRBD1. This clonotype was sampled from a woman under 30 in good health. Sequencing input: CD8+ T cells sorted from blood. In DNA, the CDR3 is TGCAGTGCCACGGACAGGGAAGAGACCCAGTACTTC. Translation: CSATDREETQYF.